These 18 T cell receptor beta chains were all obtained from the same sample, sequenced in a study of long-term antiretroviral therapy in people with HIV. At survey level, the immunoSEQ assay was run in its v3.0 version. Produced via immunoSEQ multiplex PCR; TCRdb's table is partial and in-frame only. This sample has 15,000 to 20,000 clones, with 90% to 95% found just once. The sequenced sample was unsorted PBMCs, obtained 0.3 years after starting antiretroviral therapy. Receptors originate from a man aged 60 to 75 with HIV.

The V and J genes are TRBV19 and TRBJ2-7, with TRBD2 matching over 8 bases. Germline-derived CDR1 and CDR2 are LNHDA and SQIVND (reference sequence). This CDR3 is built from 15 residues. Germline trimming cut 3 bases from V and 4 bases from J; bases unmatched to any gene: 8. The CDR3 sequence: CASSIGNSGAYEQYF. CDR3 DNA sequence: TGTGCCAGTAGTATCGGGAATAGCGGGGCTTACGAGCAGTACTTC.

The J gene is TRBJ2-7, the V gene TRBV11-3; weak D call: TRBD1 (6 bases). The V gene's germline CDR1 is SGHNT and CDR2 YENEEA. Deletions cut 5 bases from V and 3 bases from J, with 17 bases between. The CDR3 extends over 15 amino acids. This chain's CDR3 is CASSLGDTRNYEQYF. The CDR3 DNA reads TGTGCCAGCAGCCTGGGGGACACAAGAAACTACGAGCAGTACTTC.

This chain links TRBV19 with TRBJ2-6; 10 positions agree with TRBD1. Germline loops: CDR1 LNHDA, CDR2 SQIVND (reference sequence). The CDR3 covers 17 residues. V lost 7 bases and J lost 0; bases outside the gene matches: 6. The CDR3 coding sequence is TGTGCCAGTACCGTCGGGGACAGGGGCTCTGGGGCCAACGTCCTGACTTTC. Protein product: CASTVGDRGSGANVLTF. The full variable domain, in which reference TRBV19 and TRBJ2-6 provide the parts outside the CDR3, is DGGITQSPKYLFRKEGQNVTLSCEQNLNHDAMYWYRQDPGQGLRLIYYSQIVNDFQKGDIAEGYSVSREKKESFPLTVTSAQKNPTAFYLCASTVGDRGSGANVLTFGAGSRLTVL.

The rearrangement uses TRBV27 and TRBJ1-5, with D perhaps matching TRBD1 (5 bases). The CDR3 covers 15 residues. CDR1 is MNHEY, CDR2 SMNVEV, per germline (reference sequence). V gave up 7 bases and J gave up 1 base, with 14 bases separating them. This CDR3 reads CASTPGGSSNQPQHF. CDR3 nucleotide sequence: TGTGCCAGCACCCCCGGGGGTTCGAGCAATCAGCCCCAGCATTTT.

The J gene is TRBJ1-2, the V gene TRBV19; 8 positions match TRBD1. This CDR3 is 14 amino acids long. J gave up 1 base and V 4 bases, and 2 bases lay outside the gene matches. The V gene's germline CDR1 is LNHDA and CDR2 SQIVND (reference sequence). In DNA, the CDR3 is TGTGCCAGTAGTAGGACAGGGATTAACTATGGCTACACCTTC. It specifies CASSRTGINYGYTF.

The rearrangement uses TRBV5-1 and TRBJ1-5; no definite D call. This CDR3 contains 15 residues. Germline assignment: CDR1 SGHRS and CDR2 YFSETQ. V lost 5 bases and J lost 2, with 14 bases in between. The CDR3, as DNA: TGCGCCAGCAGACCGGACCCGAACGGCAATCAGCCCCAGCATTTT. This translates into CASRPDPNGNQPQHF. Complete variable domain (other parts from reference TRBV5-1 and TRBJ1-5): KAGVTQTPRYLIKTRGQQVTLSCSPISGHRSVSWYQQTPGQGLQFLFEYFSETQRNKGNFPGRFSGRQFSNSRSEMNVSTLELGDSALYLCASRPDPNGNQPQHFGDGTRLSIL.

V usage is TRBV11-2 and J usage is TRBJ2-7; tentative D call: TRBD1 (6 bases). CDR1 SGHAT and CDR2 FQNNGV come from the germline V gene. The length of the CDR3 is 14 residues. Trimming removed 4 bases at V and 2 bases at J, with 12 bases between. The CDR3 loop is CASSSPEGAYEQYF. CDR3 DNA sequence: TGTGCCAGCAGCTCCCCCGAGGGGGCCTACGAGCAGTACTTC. Full variable domain (remainder filled in from reference TRBV11-2 and TRBJ2-7): EAGVAQSPRYKIIEKRQSVAFWCNPISGHATLYWYQQILGQGPKLLIQFQNNGVVDDSQLPKDRFSAERLKGVDSTLKIQPAKLEDSAVYLCASSSPEGAYEQYFGPGTRLTVT.

In its sample, this clone was seen once. CDR3 protein: CASSLALVSYTGELFF. CDR3 DNA sequence: TGTGCCAGCAGCTTAGCACTGGTTTCTTACACCGGGGAGCTGTTTTTT. The chain recombines TRBV11-2 with TRBJ2-2; D is uncertain. Germline V gene data show CDR1 as SGHAT and CDR2 as FQNNGV. The CDR3 is 16 amino acids. V dropped 1 base and J dropped 3 bases, with 12 bases sitting between them.

V gene TRBV19 combines with J gene TRBJ2-7, with TRBD2 identical over 10 bases. The J segment lost 1 base and the V segment lost 7 bases, leaving 10 bases of the junction unmatched. This CDR3 has 16 amino acids. The germline V gene has CDR1 LNHDA and CDR2 SQIVND (reference sequence). The CDR3 coding sequence is TGTGCCAGTAAACTGCTAACTAGCGGGATTTCCTACGAGCAGTACTTC. Residues: CASKLLTSGISYEQYF.

The V and J genes are TRBV28 and TRBJ2-7; the D is unclear. With 4 bases removed from V and 4 bases from J, the gap between germline ends came to 14 bases. Germline V gives CDR1 MDHEN, CDR2 SYDVKM. CDR3 length equals 14 residues. Written as DNA, the CDR3 is TGTGCCAGCAGTTCTTCAGTCGAGACGTACGAGCAGTACTTC. It yields the protein CASSSSVETYEQYF.

The gene calls are TRBV7-2 and TRBJ2-1, with a possible D match to TRBD1 (6 bases). The CDR3 spans 14 residues. CDR1 and CDR2 from the germline V gene are SGHTA and FQGNSA. The V end was cut by 7 bases, the J end by 4 bases, with 14 bases between. The CDR3 reads CASNPGQFYNEQFF. CDR3 coding DNA: TGTGCCAGCAACCCTGGACAGTTTTACAATGAGCAGTTCTTC. Filled out from reference TRBV7-2 and TRBJ2-1, the complete variable domain reads GAGVSQSPSNKVTEKGKDVELRCDPISGHTALYWYRQSLGQGLEFLIYFQGNSAPDKSGLPSDRFSAERTGGSVSTLTIQRTQQEDSAVYLCASNPGQFYNEQFFGPGTRLTVL.

By sample fraction, this clone is large. The J gene is TRBJ2-1, the V gene TRBV7-9, with D tentatively TRBD2 (6 bases). Germline CDR1 is SEHNR and CDR2 is FQNEAQ (reference sequence). Deletions cut 3 bases from V and 2 bases from J, with 11 bases between. There are 15 residues in the CDR3. The CDR3 reads CASSLGRYPYNEQFF. CDR3 sequence (DNA): TGTGCCAGCAGCTTGGGGAGGTACCCCTACAATGAGCAGTTCTTC. Combining the CDR3 with reference TRBV7-9 and TRBJ2-1 gives the whole variable domain DTGVSQNPRHKITKRGQNVTFRCDPISEHNRLYWYRQTLGQGPEFLTYFQNEAQLEKSRLLSDRFSAERPKGSFSTLEIQRTEQGDSAMYLCASSLGRYPYNEQFFGPGTRLTVL.

V gene TRBV6-6 combines with J gene TRBJ2-7, with 8 bases lining up with TRBD1. Losses at the gene ends were 1 base for V and 4 bases for J; bases not matched to a gene: 6. The CDR3 spans 15 residues. Per germline, CDR1 MNHNY and CDR2 SVGAGI (reference sequence). This CDR3 is CASSYFPQGAYEQYF. The CDR3 DNA follows: TGTGCCAGCAGTTACTTTCCCCAGGGGGCGTACGAGCAGTACTTC.

This clone was seen a handful of times. The chain joins TRBV27 to TRBJ1-6; tentative D call: TRBD1 (5 bases). V was pared by 3 bases and J by 7 bases, with 10 bases between. This CDR3 contains 14 residues. CDR1 MNHEY and CDR2 SMNVEV come from the germline V gene (reference sequence). The CDR3 loop reads CASSFNRGNSPLHF. The CDR3 nucleotides are TGTGCCAGCAGTTTTAATCGGGGGAATTCACCCCTCCACTTT.

The chain recombines TRBV7-2 with TRBJ2-5; tentative D call: TRBD1 (5 bases). This CDR3 comprises 14 residues. The V gene's germline CDR1 is SGHTA and CDR2 FQGNSA. Trimming stripped 2 bases from V and 10 bases from J, with 17 bases between. In DNA, the CDR3 is TGTGCCAGCAGCTTACAAATTAGGGGTTCAGACCAGTACTTC. This codes for CASSLQIRGSDQYF.

This chain joins TRBV30 and TRBJ2-7, with 7 positions matching TRBD2. From germline, CDR1 is GTSNPN and CDR2 SVGIG (reference sequence). V lost 2 bases and J lost 6; bases outside the gene matches: 13. The CDR3 runs 15 residues. CDR3 DNA sequence: TGTGCCTGGAGTTTTTCGGGGGGTGCTTACTCCGAGCAGTACTTC. Translation: CAWSFSGGAYSEQYF.

Concerning this clone itself: The sample holds other DNA sequences that translate to the same CDR3. CDR3 in DNA: TGTGCCAGCAGTGGGGGTCGGGAGACCCAGTACTTC. Encoded protein: CASSGGRETQYF. V is TRBV2 and J is TRBJ2-5; D unresolved. V gave up 4 bases and J gave up 5 bases, with 8 bases separating them. The germline V gene encodes CDR1 SNHLY and CDR2 FYNNEI. This CDR3 contains 12 residues. Full variable domain (rest looked up from reference TRBV2 and TRBJ2-5): EPEVTQTPSHQVTQMGQEVILRCVPISNHLYFYWYRQILGQKVEFLVSFYNNEISEKSEIFDDQFSVERPDGSNFTLKIRSTKLEDSAMYFCASSGGRETQYFGPGTRLLVL.

The rearrangement uses TRBV7-2 and TRBJ2-1; tentatively, D is TRBD2 (5 bases). Germline CDR1 and CDR2: SGHTA and FQGNSA. V gave up 7 bases and J gave up 8 bases, with 12 bases separating them. This CDR3 has 12 residues. This CDR3 reads CASTRRGYEQFF. CDR3 coding DNA: TGTGCCAGCACCCGACGCGGGTATGAGCAGTTCTTC.